This is a list of T cell receptor beta chains from one sample in a study of cytomegalovirus exposure and HLA in healthy donors. The table came from immunoSEQ multiplex PCR; TCRdb's copy has only in-frame clones and leaves some out. The data show 150,000 to 200,000 clones, 70% to 85% seen once. Sequencing was carried out using PBMCs. These receptors were taken from a man aged 45-65 years in good health and CMV-seropositive. The CDR3 runs from the conserved cysteine through the conserved F or W. A D gene is named only where the DNA matches it firmly. Size is omitted from some rows. Given values are once, few, many or a class for expanded clones.

clone size,V gene,J gene,D gene,CDR3 protein,CDR3 DNA
.,TRBV6-5,TRBJ1-1,.,CASSPSGQNTEAFF,TGTGCCAGCAGTCCTTCGGGACAGAACACTGAAGCTTTCTTT
.,TRBV9,TRBJ2-3,TRBD2,CASSVVAGSTDTQYF,TGTGCCAGCAGCGTAGTAGCGGGTAGCACAGATACGCAGTATTTT
.,TRBV15,TRBJ2-2,TRBD1,CATSPWGDRGTGELFF,TGTGCCACCAGCCCCTGGGGGGACAGGGGCACCGGGGAGCTGTTTTTT
.,TRBV2,TRBJ2-2,.,CASSEAPGNGELFF,TGTGCCAGCAGTGAAGCTCCCGGTAACGGGGAGCTGTTTTTT
.,TRBV7-6,TRBJ1-5,.,CASSPGTSSNQPQHF,TGTGCCAGCAGCCCAGGGACAAGTAGCAATCAGCCCCAGCATTTT
once,TRBV4-1,TRBJ1-1,.,CASSQDRGAGGTEAFF,TGCGCCAGCAGCCAAGACCGGGGGGCGGGTGGCACTGAAGCTTTCTTT
.,TRBV10-2,TRBJ2-7,.,CASSGQDSGVREQYF,TGCGCCAGCAGTGGTCAGGACAGTGGGGTCCGCGAGCAGTACTTC
.,TRBV18,TRBJ1-2,TRBD1,CASSGTGGDGYTF,TGTGCCAGCTCCGGGACAGGGGGTGATGGCTACACCTTC
.,TRBV19,TRBJ2-7,TRBD1,CASSPRQGGLYEQYF,TGTGCCAGTAGTCCCCGACAGGGTGGCCTCTACGAGCAGTACTTC
.,TRBV7-6,TRBJ1-1,.,CASSRGTGLNTEAFF,TGTGCCAGCAGCCGTGGTACAGGACTGAACACTGAAGCTTTCTTT
.,TRBV6-1,TRBJ2-1,.,CASSEGGGARNEQFF,TGTGCCAGCAGTGAAGGAGGGGGGGCCCGGAATGAGCAGTTCTTC
.,TRBV6-1,TRBJ2-5,.,CASSGVGETQYF,TGTGCCAGCAGCGGGGTAGGGGAGACCCAGTACTTC
.,TRBV7-9,TRBJ2-1,.,CASSLVPKWAYNEQFF,TGTGCCAGCAGCTTAGTTCCCAAGTGGGCTTACAATGAGCAGTTCTTC
.,TRBV28,TRBJ2-1,.,CASSLWGAGTYNEQFF,TGTGCCAGCAGTTTATGGGGCGCCGGAACCTACAATGAGCAGTTCTTC
.,TRBV5-4,TRBJ2-5,TRBD1,CASSLTGGYEETQYF,TGTGCCAGCAGCTTGACAGGGGGCTATGAAGAGACCCAGTACTTC
.,TRBV7-2,TRBJ2-5,.,CASSLVNPRETQYF,TGTGCCAGCAGCTTAGTGAACCCCCGGGAGACCCAGTACTTC
.,TRBV30,TRBJ1-6,.,CAWSVGGGYNSPLHF,TGTGCCTGGAGTGTAGGCGGGGGATATAATTCACCCCTCCACTTT
once,TRBV30,TRBJ1-5,TRBD1,CAWNRGMRPQHF,TGTGCCTGGAACAGGGGGATGAGGCCCCAGCATTTT
.,TRBV6-1,TRBJ1-1,TRBD1,CASSTGGAGNTEAFF,TGTGCCAGCAGCACAGGGGGCGCAGGGAACACTGAAGCTTTCTTT
.,TRBV2,TRBJ1-2,.,CATSLEARYGYTF,TGTGCCACCTCCTTGGAGGCCCGGTATGGCTACACCTTC
.,TRBV15,TRBJ1-2,.,CATSRDLAGAGYTF,TGTGCCACCAGCAGAGATTTGGCGGGGGCTGGCTACACCTTC
.,TRBV10-1,TRBJ2-5,.,CASSKDLQQETQYF,TGCGCCAGCAGCAAGGACTTGCAACAAGAGACCCAGTACTTC
few,TRBV5-4,TRBJ1-1,.,CASSPAGQILNTEAFF,TGTGCCAGCAGCCCAGCTGGACAGATACTGAACACTGAAGCTTTCTTT
.,TRBV7-2,TRBJ1-5,.,CASSQQYSNQPQHF,TGTGCCAGCAGCCAACAGTATAGCAATCAGCCCCAGCATTTT
.,TRBV11-2,TRBJ2-3,TRBD2,CASSLYSSGGRDTQYF,TGTGCCAGCAGCCTCTATTCTAGCGGGGGACGAGATACGCAGTATTTT
.,TRBV9,TRBJ2-7,TRBD1,CASSARGQGTSYEQYF,TGTGCCAGCAGCGCCCGCGGACAGGGGACTTCCTACGAGCAGTACTTC
.,TRBV18,TRBJ2-2,.,CASSRDSNTGELFF,TGTGCCAGCTCACGGGACTCCAACACCGGGGAGCTGTTTTTT
few,TRBV2,TRBJ2-3,TRBD2,CASSGWGVAGGVGDTQYF,TGTGCCAGCAGTGGATGGGGTGTAGCGGGGGGCGTTGGAGATACGCAGTATTTT
.,TRBV5-1,TRBJ2-3,TRBD2,CASSLAPAGGPDTQYF,TGCGCCAGCAGCTTGGCCCCGGCGGGGGGGCCGGATACGCAGTATTTT
once,TRBV28,TRBJ1-4,.,CASSLGAEVLNEKLFF,TGTGCCAGCAGTTTGGGGGCGGAGGTCCTGAATGAAAAACTGTTTTTT
.,TRBV27,TRBJ1-2,TRBD1,CASSFRPGTGSF,TGTGCCAGCAGTTTCCGCCCCGGGACAGGGTCCTTC
.,TRBV7-2,TRBJ2-5,TRBD1,CASRQPGQGETQYF,TGTGCCAGCAGGCAACCGGGACAGGGGGAGACCCAGTACTTC
.,TRBV7-8,TRBJ2-7,TRBD2,CASSLVASGAFYEQYF,TGTGCCAGCAGCTTGGTAGCTAGCGGGGCCTTCTACGAGCAGTACTTC
once,TRBV10-2,TRBJ1-6,TRBD1,CASSDLGARQGALWKPLHF,TGCGCCAGCAGTGACCTCGGGGCCCGACAGGGGGCACTCTGGAAACCCCTCCACTTT
few,TRBV5-1,TRBJ1-6,TRBD1,CASRGGQGNSPLHF,TGCGCCAGCAGGGGGGGACAGGGCAATTCACCCCTCCACTTT
.,TRBV18,TRBJ2-7,.,CASSPGAGVSYEQYF,TGTGCCAGCTCACCAGGGGCAGGGGTCTCCTACGAGCAGTACTTC
.,TRBV19,TRBJ1-1,.,CASSTTRDSRWGDTEAFF,TGTGCCAGTAGTACAACCCGGGACTCCCGCTGGGGGGACACTGAAGCTTTCTTT
.,TRBV19,TRBJ1-5,TRBD1,CASRAGTGGRDQPQHF,TGTGCCAGTCGCGCCGGGACAGGGGGCCGGGATCAGCCCCAGCATTTT
few,TRBV18,TRBJ1-1,.,CASSPNGGEAFF,TGTGCCAGCTCTCCAAATGGAGGTGAAGCTTTCTTT
.,TRBV27,TRBJ1-5,TRBD1,CASSFLGQGQGNQPQHF,TGTGCCAGCAGTTTCTTGGGACAGGGGCAGGGCAATCAGCCCCAGCATTTT
once,TRBV7-9,TRBJ1-4,TRBD1,CASSTRRGRLGSNEKLFF,TGTGCCAGCAGCACCCGGAGGGGGCGCCTCGGATCTAATGAAAAACTGTTTTTT
.,TRBV7-2,TRBJ2-3,.,CASSLDLGGTQYF,TGTGCCAGCAGCTTAGATTTGGGGGGTACGCAGTATTTT